The 26 T cell receptor beta chains below were found in one sample sequenced in a study of T cell changes during pregnancy in multiple sclerosis. Profiled with immunoSEQ multiplex PCR; TCRdb holds only in-frame clones, not every one. The table records about 18,000 clones, 80% to 85% of them present only once. The material was CD8+ T cells from peripheral blood mononuclear cells, obtained in the third trimester of pregnancy. The receptors here all came from a female donor in good health, enrolled as a control in a pregnancy study.

This chain connects TRBV6-6 to TRBJ1-3; D not resolved. The germline gives CDR1 MNHNY, CDR2 SVGAGI (reference sequence). The CDR3 loop spans 14 amino acids. Trimming took off 6 bases at V and 3 bases at J, with 12 bases between the two ends. The CDR3 region has the DNA TGTGCCAGCAGCGCCGACAATTTTGGAAACACCATATATTTT. This sequence encodes CASSADNFGNTIYF.

This sequence joins TRBV7-8 and TRBJ1-5; 7 bases line up with TRBD1. The CDR3 contains 19 residues. Trimming took 4 bases from V and 2 from J; bases not matched to a gene: 17. The germline V gene has CDR1 SGHVS and CDR2 FQNEAQ. DNA of the CDR3: TGTGCCAGCAGCTCCCCCGATGGGCAGGGGGTGATAGGCAATCAGCCCCAGCATTTT. As protein: CASSSPDGQGVIGNQPQHF.

The chain uses TRBV11-3 and TRBJ2-7; the match to TRBD2 covers 7 bases. The germline V gene encodes CDR1 SGHNT and CDR2 YENEEA. V dropped 6 bases and J dropped 0; count of bases not matched to a gene: 11. The CDR3 length is 16 residues. CDR3 in DNA: TGTGCCAGCAGTTCCCTAGAGAGCGGGGTCTCCTACGAGCAGTACTTC. Its translation: CASSSLESGVSYEQYF.

This clone was picked up one time. The CDR3 here is CASSYDYGNTIYF. The CDR3 DNA is TGTGCCAGCAGTTACGACTATGGAAACACCATATATTTT. The chain employs TRBV6-5 and TRBJ1-3; D call uncertain. The CDR3 is 13 amino acids. CDR1 MNHEY and CDR2 SVGAGI come from the germline V gene. V was pared by 2 bases and J by 3 bases, with 5 bases between.

The chain joins TRBV21-1 to TRBJ1-1; the DNA was not compared with TRBD1, the D call given in the table. TRBV21-1 counts as a pseudogene. This CDR3 has 10 residues. Here the CDR3 DNA reads TGTGCCAGCTGGACAGTAGAAGCTTTCTTT. This encodes CASWTVEAFF.

The CDR3 bases are TGTGCCAGTACCGGATTCGACAGGGACAAAGCTTTCTTT. Encoded protein: CASTGFDRDKAFF. This sequence joins TRBV19 and TRBJ1-1; 7 nucleotides match TRBD1. After removal of 7 bases from V and 9 bases from J, the junction contained 11 bases not matched to a gene. Germline V gene data show CDR1 as LNHDA and CDR2 as SQIVND (reference sequence). CDR3 size: 13 residues.

The chain combines TRBV6-1 with TRBJ2-7, with unresolved D. Trimming took off 0 bases at V and 1 base at J, with 10 bases between the two ends. In germline, CDR1 is MNHNS, CDR2 SASEGT. The CDR3 is 15 residues long. The CDR3 loop is CASSEASALSYEQYF. The CDR3 DNA is TGTGCCAGCAGTGAAGCCTCAGCGTTATCCTACGAGCAGTACTTC.

The J gene is TRBJ1-2, the V gene TRBV12-5; 7 bases fit TRBD1. The junction had 7 bases not matched to a gene; V was cut back by 1 base and J by 5 bases. Germline loops: CDR1 LGHNT, CDR2 FRNRAP. This CDR3 is 15 amino acids long. CDR3 nucleotide sequence: TGTGCTAGTGGTTTGGATGCGGGACAGCCATATGGCTACACCTTC. It translates to CASGLDAGQPYGYTF.

This rearrangement joins TRBV27 to TRBJ2-5; TRBD1 is a possible D gene (5 bases). Germline V gene sequence: CDR1 MNHEY, CDR2 SMNVEV (reference sequence). Trimming stripped 5 bases from V and 5 bases from J, with 12 bases between. The CDR3 length is 13 residues. The CDR3 coding sequence is TGTGCCAGCAGTCGCAGGGTGGAGGAGACCCAGTACTTC. It is translated as CASSRRVEETQYF.

The V gene is TRBV7-9, the J gene TRBJ2-5; D might be TRBD1 (5 bases). This CDR3 has 16 residues. The V gene's germline CDR1 is SEHNR and CDR2 FQNEAQ (reference sequence). V was trimmed by 8 bases and J by 5 bases, leaving 24 bases between them. The CDR3 is CASGLPGPGQQETQYF. The CDR3 DNA sequence: TGTGCCAGCGGGCTTCCTGGCCCAGGGCAGCAGGAGACCCAGTACTTC.

The CDR3 DNA is TGTGCCAGCAGTTTGGGACGGGGCGGGGGTACCTACAATGAGCAGTTCTTC. This sequence encodes CASSLGRGGGTYNEQFF. This chain links TRBV27 with TRBJ2-1, with 7 positions matching TRBD2. Per germline, CDR1 MNHEY and CDR2 SMNVEV (reference sequence). Trimming removed 3 bases from V and 2 bases from J; junction bases left unmatched: 10. The length of the CDR3 is 17 residues.

The V call is TRBV7-6, the J call TRBJ2-3, with 9 bases fitting TRBD2. The CDR3 consists of 16 residues. CDR1 and CDR2 from the germline V gene are SGHVS and FNYEAQ. V lost 2 bases, J lost 3 bases, and 6 bases stayed unmatched. CDR3 sequence reads: CASSLSSGEGTDTQYF. In DNA, the CDR3 is TGTGCCAGCAGCTTATCTAGCGGGGAGGGTACAGATACGCAGTATTTT.

This chain links TRBV29-1 with TRBJ2-1; 10 bases are a match to TRBD2. The V gene's germline CDR1 is SQVTM and CDR2 ANQGSEA. The CDR3 is 17 residues long. V was pared by 4 bases and J by 1 base, with 10 bases of the junction left unmatched. The CDR3 sequence is CSVVGSGSGGSYNEQFF. The DNA for the CDR3 is TGCAGCGTTGTTGGGAGCGGTAGCGGGGGGTCCTACAATGAGCAGTTCTTC.

The chain uses TRBV13 and TRBJ1-1; the D gene is possibly TRBD1 (5 bases). Germline CDR1 is PRHDT and CDR2 is FYEKMQ (reference sequence). This CDR3 spans 16 amino acids. V lost 3 bases and J 6 bases, leaving 20 bases between the germline ends. CDR3 nucleotide sequence: TGTGCCAGCAGCTTTGAAGGGGTCCAGGGTAGGGCTGAAGCTTTCTTT. It is translated as CASSFEGVQGRAEAFF.

The V gene is TRBV7-9, the J gene TRBJ2-1; D gene uncertain. The CDR3 is 12 residues long. CDR1 is SEHNR and CDR2 is FQNEAQ in the germline V gene (reference sequence). Trimming pared 3 bases from V and 9 bases from J, leaving 9 bases between. The CDR3 loop reads CASSFGSAEQFF. CDR3 sequence (DNA): TGTGCCAGCAGCTTTGGCTCCGCTGAGCAGTTCTTC.

The V and J genes are TRBV30 and TRBJ2-3, with unresolved D. This CDR3 has 13 amino acids. V was cut by 0 bases and J by 3 bases, with 7 bases left in between. The germline CDR1 and CDR2 sequences are GTSNPN and SVGIG (reference sequence). DNA of the CDR3: TGTGCCTGGAGTGTAATGCGTACAGATACGCAGTATTTT. Encoded protein: CAWSVMRTDTQYF.

The gene calls are TRBV30 and TRBJ2-1; possibly TRBD1 for D (6 bases). The germline V gene has CDR1 GTSNPN and CDR2 SVGIG (reference sequence). The CDR3 is made up of 15 amino acids. V gave up 5 bases and J gave up 0 bases, with 14 bases separating them. CDR3 region: CAWVEGESSYNEQFF. The CDR3 nucleotides are TGTGCCTGGGTCGAGGGGGAATCCTCCTACAATGAGCAGTTCTTC.

The V gene is TRBV27, the J gene TRBJ2-3; 8 bases map to TRBD2. The J segment lost 4 bases and the V segment lost 2 bases, leaving 8 bases of the junction unmatched. The CDR3 extends over 16 amino acids. Germline V gene lookup returns CDR1 MNHEY and CDR2 SMNVEV (reference sequence). In DNA form, the CDR3 reads TGTGCCAGCAGTTTAGAAGCGGGAGTTCGGGCAGATACGCAGTATTTT. This gives the protein CASSLEAGVRADTQYF.

A few counts support this clone. The gene calls are TRBV6-4 and TRBJ2-3, with a weak D call TRBD1 (6 bases). The CDR3 spans 16 residues. Per the germline V gene, CDR1 is MRHNA and CDR2 is SNTAGT. The germline V and J ends were trimmed by 0 bases and 0 bases, with 10 bases remaining between them. As DNA, the CDR3 is TGTGCCAGCAGTGACTCGACGGACAGCAGCACAGATACGCAGTATTTT. Protein product: CASSDSTDSSTDTQYF.

This clone appeared a single time. The chain couples TRBV7-2 to TRBJ2-1, with TRBD2 matching over 12 bases. Germline V lookup: CDR1 SGHTA, CDR2 FQGNSA. The CDR3 covers 15 residues. The V gene end was trimmed by 7 bases and the J gene end by 3 bases; junction bases not matched to a gene: 4. The CDR3 sequence is CASTQTSGSYNEQFF. Written as DNA, the CDR3 is TGTGCCAGCACCCAGACTAGCGGGAGCTACAATGAGCAGTTCTTC.

This rearrangement joins TRBV2 to TRBJ2-1; 9 nucleotides match TRBD2. Trimming removed 6 bases from V and 7 bases from J; junction bases left unmatched: 13. This CDR3 is 16 amino acids long. In germline, CDR1 is SNHLY, CDR2 FYNNEI. The DNA for the CDR3 is TGTGCCAGCAGCCCCCAGGGAGCGGGAGGAGGGAATGAGCAGTTCTTC. Protein sequence: CASSPQGAGGGNEQFF.

The rearrangement uses TRBV5-8 and TRBJ1-5, with a tentative D call TRBD1 (5 bases). V lost 4 bases, J lost 5 bases, and 13 bases lay in between. Per germline, CDR1 SGHTS and CDR2 YDEGEE. This CDR3 spans 14 amino acids. The CDR3 sequence: CASSTGRGDQPQHF. In DNA form, the CDR3 reads TGTGCCAGCAGCACAGGACGGGGGGATCAGCCCCAGCATTTT.

The rearrangement uses TRBV6-5 and TRBJ2-7; the match to TRBD2 covers 14 bases. J lost 5 bases, V lost 0 bases, and 3 bases had no gene match. CDR1 is MNHEY and CDR2 is SVGAGI in the germline V gene. The CDR3 is 16 amino acids. The CDR3 loop reads CASSYSTGLAGDEQYF. CDR3 DNA: TGTGCCAGCAGTTACTCGACGGGACTAGCGGGAGACGAGCAGTACTTC.

This rearrangement joins TRBV5-1 to TRBJ2-7, with 7 bases matching TRBD2. The V and J ends lost 4 bases and 2 bases, in that order; junction bases with no gene match: 12. Per the germline V gene, CDR1 is SGHRS and CDR2 is YFSETQ. The CDR3 runs to 16 residues. Here the CDR3 DNA reads TGCGCCAGCAGCCCCGTGGGGAGGGAAAACCCCTACGAGCAGTACTTC. Translation: CASSPVGRENPYEQYF.

The J gene is TRBJ2-1, the V gene TRBV7-2; 8 positions agree with TRBD1. Trimming at V came to 5 bases and at J to 2 bases, leaving 5 bases not matched to a gene. Germline CDR1 reads SGHTA; CDR2 reads FQGNSA. This CDR3 has 15 amino acids. CDR3 nucleotide sequence: TGTGCCAGCAGCGCCGGGACAGGACCCTACAATGAGCAGTTCTTC. Its translation: CASSAGTGPYNEQFF.

The DNA of the CDR3 is TGTGCCAGCAGTTTAGCCCTAGGGACAGGGTATCAGCCCCAGCATTTT. The encoded protein is CASSLALGTGYQPQHF. V gene TRBV28 combines with J gene TRBJ1-5, with TRBD1 matching 9 bases. With V trimmed by 2 bases and J by 5 bases, 7 bases remained unmatched. The CDR3 runs to 16 residues. The germline V gene encodes CDR1 MDHEN and CDR2 SYDVKM.